This T cell receptor (beta chain) stems from a study of blood T cell repertoires in COVID-19 (dated by TCRdb to 2019 to 2021). With respect to the entire study: The collaborator samples originated in the United States, Italy and Spain and spanned the acute and convalescent phases of COVID-19. Samples came from the ongoing ImmuneRACE study (first 160 participants) plus 1,254 subjects from 6 global collaborators. Nearly every sample came with metadata listing a de-identified subject ID, COVID-19 status, age in years and sex. The material from the prospective study consisted of cDNA or gDNA derived from T cells, B-cell-depleted T cells, or PBMCs. A freely available public database, intended as a resource for researchers studying the immune response to SARS-CoV-2, is where the repertoires were released. Where available, HLA class I and class II types were obtained from metadata supplied by the sample provider rather than from assay-based typing. The dataset comprised deeply sampled blood TCRbeta repertoires from subjects exposed to, actively infected with, or recovered from COVID-19.

To note about this clone: Its recognized antigen is unknown. No clone much larger than this one lies a single base away; base qualities are absent.

What the research found in general, with its limitations: The amount of clinical and demographic metadata varied by source and participant and was provided uncurated.

TCRbeta CDR3 regions were amplified from genomic DNA by means of the immunoSEQ Assay, a bias-controlled multiplex PCR. The original pipeline was this. The number of nucleated cells in each sample was estimated from the amplification of reference gene primers within the assay. Sequence reads were collapsed and filtered to measure the absolute abundance of every unique TCRbeta CDR3 rearrangement. For each sample, productive Simpson clonality was calculated by taking the square root of Simpson's diversity index across productive rearrangements. TCRdb obtained this table from immuneACCESS and retained in-frame rearrangements with V and J assigned. These tables miss some clones; where compared with another copy, unresolved V genes account for less than half of the shortfall, and the remainder is unexplained. V, J and clone size are those of that table, while D and trimming were read from the DNA. For this sample there are 200,000 to 250,000 clones; 65% to 90% appear just once. The ten most abundant clones make up about 4.8% of the sample.

Collaborating institutions collected whole blood in K2EDTA tubes following their own protocols. For TCRbeta analysis, collaborators shipped samples as frozen whole blood, isolated PBMCs, or DNA extracted from either of those sample types. The source of this sequence is a woman in her 70s with acute or convalescent COVID-19. The specimen was peripheral blood.

The nucleotide sequence reads as follows: TGTGCCAGCAGCCAAGTTTTTATGAGCACAGATACGCAGTATTTT. This yields the protein CASSQVFMSTDTQYF. The V and J genes are TRBV4-2 and TRBJ2-3; the D gene lacks a confident call. The germline V gene supplies CDR1 LGHNA and CDR2 YNFKEQ. The CDR3 runs 15 amino acids, cysteine and phenylalanine included. Of the read, only the CDR3 DNA is kept; its 45 bases are in frame from base 1. V gives up 1 base and J gives up 0 bases, and the segment between their germline ends measures 8 bases.